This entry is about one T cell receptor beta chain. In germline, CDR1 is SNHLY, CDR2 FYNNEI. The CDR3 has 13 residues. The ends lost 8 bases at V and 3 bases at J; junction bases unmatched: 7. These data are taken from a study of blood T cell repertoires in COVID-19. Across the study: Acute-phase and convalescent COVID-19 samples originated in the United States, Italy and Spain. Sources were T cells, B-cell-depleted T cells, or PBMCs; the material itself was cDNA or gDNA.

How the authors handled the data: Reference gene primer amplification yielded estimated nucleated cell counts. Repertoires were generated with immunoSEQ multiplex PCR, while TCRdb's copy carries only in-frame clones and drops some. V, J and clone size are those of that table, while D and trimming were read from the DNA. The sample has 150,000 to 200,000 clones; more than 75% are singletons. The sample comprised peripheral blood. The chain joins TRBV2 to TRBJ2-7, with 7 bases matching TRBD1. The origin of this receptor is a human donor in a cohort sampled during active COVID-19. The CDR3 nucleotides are TGTGCCAGCCGCGACAGGGTTATCTACGAGCAGTACTTC. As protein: CASRDRVIYEQYF.